Listed here are 18 T cell receptor beta chains from one sample, sequenced in a study of T cells expressing NK-cell markers. Reanalyzing the 5' RACE reads, TCRdb keeps one entry per CDR3 protein, without DNA. The listing contains 200,000 to 300,000 distinct CDR3 sequences. Sequences were obtained from blood T cells: a sorted CD56 or NKG2C T cell subset, CD4+ or CD8+ T cells, or bulk PBMC T cells (not recorded which). These receptor sequences come from a man between 18 and 29 years old in good health.

The chain combines TRBV5-6 with TRBJ1-1. The CDR3 is 13 residues long. Germline loops: CDR1 SGHDT, CDR2 YYEEEE. The CDR3 loop reads CASSLSGAGEAFF.

This chain connects TRBV6-2 or TRBV6-3 to TRBJ2-1; the TRBD2 assignment by TCRdb is unverifiable without DNA. CDR1 and CDR2 (germline): MNHEY, SVGEGT. This CDR3 has 16 residues. The CDR3 region is CASSYSPSGGYNEQFF.

V is TRBV5-6 and J is TRBJ1-1. Looked up from germline, CDR1 is SGHDT and CDR2 is YYEEEE. There are 16 residues in the CDR3. CDR3: CASSSSGRGRWTEAFF.

The genes are TRBV7-8 and TRBJ2-1. The CDR3 spans 17 residues. Germline V gene lookup returns CDR1 SGHVS and CDR2 FQNEAQ. CDR3: CASSLVHGQTSYNEQFF.

CDR3 loop: CASRTGTVKSAFF. The chain has TRBV27 and TRBJ1-1; TCRdb gives TRBD1 as the D gene, but with no DNA this cannot be confirmed. Germline loops: CDR1 MNHEY, CDR2 SMNVEV (reference sequence). This CDR3 is built from 13 residues.

V usage is TRBV5-1 and J usage is TRBJ2-5; TCRdb calls TRBD1, which cannot be checked without DNA. Germline CDR1 SGHRS, CDR2 YFSETQ. CDR3 length: 15 amino acids. CDR3 region: CASSPRTGGGETQYF.

This CDR3 is CASSRQGTNQPQHF. The rearrangement uses TRBV6-2 or TRBV6-3 and TRBJ1-5; TCRdb gives TRBD1 as the D gene, but with no DNA this cannot be confirmed. CDR3 length: 14 residues. Germline CDR1 MNHEY, CDR2 SVGEGT.

This chain uses TRBV7-6 with TRBJ2-5. From germline, CDR1 is SGHVS and CDR2 FNYEAQ. The CDR3 runs 16 residues. CDR3: CASSLGFGGRQETQYF.

The V gene is TRBV7-8, the J gene TRBJ2-3; TCRdb reports TRBD1, a call that lacks DNA to check it against. Germline V gene data show CDR1 as SGHVS and CDR2 as FQNEAQ. The CDR3 extends over 14 amino acids. The CDR3 protein is CASTQGAATDTQYF.

The J gene is TRBJ2-5, the V gene TRBV15; the D gene TCRdb calls, TRBD1, cannot be checked with no DNA. This CDR3 is built from 16 residues. Germline V gene data show CDR1 as LNHNV and CDR2 as YYDKDF (reference sequence). The CDR3: CATSRRGQGIGETQYF.

The chain combines TRBV15 with TRBJ2-1; the TCRdb D gene call, TRBD2, has no DNA to confirm it. Per germline, CDR1 LNHNV and CDR2 YYDKDF (reference sequence). This CDR3 has 13 residues. This CDR3 reads CATSGDYPNEQFF.

V usage is TRBV12-3 or TRBV12-4 and J usage is TRBJ1-5; without DNA, the TCRdb call of TRBD1 cannot be checked. The CDR3 is 14 residues long. The CDR3 reads CASMRQATNQPQHF.

The chain couples TRBV20-1 to TRBJ1-1. This CDR3 region has 11 residues. Germline values: CDR1 DFQATT, CDR2 SNEGSKA (reference sequence). CDR3: CSASSDGEAFF.

The chain is built from TRBV10-3 and TRBJ2-3; TCRdb names TRBD1, which stays unverified in the absence of DNA. Germline V gene data show CDR1 as ENHRY and CDR2 as SYGVKD. The CDR3 spans 16 residues. This chain's CDR3 is CAISGGVLSGTDTQYF.

V and J are TRBV12-3 or TRBV12-4 and TRBJ1-2; the D call from TCRdb, TRBD1, cannot be confirmed without DNA. The CDR3 extends over 14 amino acids. The CDR3: CASSTHGAIYGYTF.

CDR3 region: CATSDSRLALGANVLTF. This sequence joins TRBV24-1 and TRBJ2-6; TCRdb proposes TRBD2, but this gene call is untestable without DNA. This CDR3 region has 17 residues. The germline CDR1 and CDR2 sequences are KGHDR and SFDVKD.

The chain links TRBV27 to TRBJ2-6; TCRdb's D call, TRBD1, is unchecked because there is no DNA. The germline CDR1 and CDR2 sequences are MNHEY and SMNVEV (reference sequence). This CDR3 comprises 15 residues. The CDR3 loop is CASSLFRGKANVLTF.

The CDR3: CASSFVGTSGWFGDTQYF. This chain links TRBV11-1 with TRBJ2-3; the D gene TCRdb calls, TRBD2, cannot be checked with no DNA. This CDR3 is 18 amino acids long. Germline loops: CDR1 SGHAT, CDR2 FQDESV (reference sequence).